What follows are 21 T cell receptor beta chains derived from one specimen sequenced in a study of blood T cell repertoires in COVID-19. Method: immunoSEQ multiplex PCR; TCRdb's copy keeps in-frame clones and lacks some. The table has just under 350,000 clones, 88% seen once; the top ten hold approximately 7.3%. The material sequenced was peripheral blood. The receptors originated from a woman in her 70s with COVID-19, enrolled during active disease.

The V call is TRBV6-6, the J call TRBJ1-1; the D gene is possibly TRBD1 (6 bases). V was shortened by 7 bases and J by 8 bases, with 20 bases between the two germline ends. The CDR3 length is 14 residues. Germline CDR1 reads MNHNY; CDR2 reads SVGAGI (reference sequence). Written as DNA, the CDR3 is TGTGCCAGCACCAACAGGGATCTGTGGGGGGAAGCTTTCTTT. Translated, it gives CASTNRDLWGEAFF.

This clone was found a few times. At the DNA level, this CDR3 is encoded by other sequences in the same sample as well. V gene TRBV27 combines with J gene TRBJ1-2, with 10 bases matching TRBD1. Germline V lookup: CDR1 MNHEY, CDR2 SMNVEV (reference sequence). This CDR3 has 13 amino acids. V trimming: 3 bases; J trimming: 7 bases; junction bases outside the gene matches: 2. The CDR3 nucleotides read TGTGCCAGCAGTTTGGGGACAGGGGTTGGCTACACCTTC. This sequence encodes CASSLGTGVGYTF.

The chain combines TRBV24-1 with TRBJ2-2; tentative D call: TRBD1 (6 bases). The CDR3 contains 16 residues. CDR1 and CDR2 (germline): KGHDR, SFDVKD. V was trimmed by 1 base and J by 4 bases, leaving 12 bases between them. For the CDR3, the DNA is TGTGCCACCAGTGATTTAATCGCAGGGGCCACCGGGGAGCTGTTTTTT. This sequence encodes CATSDLIAGATGELFF.

The rearrangement uses TRBV7-2 and TRBJ2-7; weak D call: TRBD1 (6 bases). Germline CDR1 SGHTA, CDR2 FQGNSA. This CDR3 has 12 amino acids. The V end was cut by 4 bases, the J end by 3 bases, with 7 bases between. The CDR3 loop reads CASSSQGYEQYF. In DNA form, the CDR3 reads TGTGCCAGCAGCTCACAGGGCTACGAGCAGTACTTC. The entire variable domain, with the rest obtained from reference TRBV7-2 and TRBJ2-7, is as follows: GAGVSQSPSNKVTEKGKDVELRCDPISGHTALYWYRQSLGQGLEFLIYFQGNSAPDKSGLPSDRFSAERTGGSVSTLTIQRTQQEDSAVYLCASSSQGYEQYFGPGTRLTVT.

The V call is TRBV2, the J call TRBJ1-1; D is ambiguous. V lost 8 bases and J lost 1, with 11 bases in between. The germline V gene encodes CDR1 SNHLY and CDR2 FYNNEI. CDR3 length: 13 amino acids. CDR3: CASLQVRNTEAFF. In DNA form, the CDR3 reads TGTGCCAGCCTGCAGGTTAGGAACACTGAAGCTTTCTTT.

This chain links TRBV7-2 with TRBJ2-1; TRBD2 matches at 9 bases. V gave up 4 bases and J gave up 9 bases; unmatched junction bases: 10. The CDR3 has 15 residues. CDR1 and CDR2 from the germline V gene are SGHTA and FQGNSA. The CDR3 protein is CASSYSSGGRGEQFF. CDR3 bases: TGTGCCAGCAGCTATAGTAGCGGGGGCCGTGGTGAGCAGTTCTTC. Full variable domain (remainder filled in from reference TRBV7-2 and TRBJ2-1): GAGVSQSPSNKVTEKGKDVELRCDPISGHTALYWYRQSLGQGLEFLIYFQGNSAPDKSGLPSDRFSAERTGGSVSTLTIQRTQQEDSAVYLCASSYSSGGRGEQFFGPGTRLTVL.

The chain is built from TRBV9 and TRBJ2-3; perhaps TRBD2 as D (5 bases). There are 16 residues in the CDR3. Trimming shortened V by 0 bases and J by 1 base, and 12 bases separated the two germline ends. CDR1 SGDLS and CDR2 YYNGEE come from the germline V gene. CDR3 sequence reads: CASSVARERGTDTQYF. The CDR3 coding sequence is TGTGCCAGCAGCGTAGCAAGGGAGCGCGGCACAGATACGCAGTATTTT.

CDR3 protein: CASSDSEGRMAYEQYF. The CDR3 DNA sequence: TGTGCCAGCAGTGACTCGGAGGGACGGATGGCCTACGAGCAGTACTTC. The V and J genes are TRBV6-4 and TRBJ2-7, with TRBD2 as a possible D gene (6 bases). Trimming stripped 0 bases from V and 2 bases from J, with 14 bases between. The CDR3 covers 16 residues. Germline V CDR1 and CDR2: MRHNA, SNTAGT.

The V call is TRBV18, the J call TRBJ1-2, with D uncertain. Germline V lookup: CDR1 KGHSH, CDR2 LQKENI. The CDR3 length is 15 residues. V lost 1 base and J 6 bases, leaving 15 bases between the germline ends. The CDR3 reads CASSPLDSPGDGYTF. The DNA for the CDR3 is TGTGCCAGCTCACCACTGGACTCCCCTGGGGATGGCTACACCTTC.

The CDR3 DNA follows: TGTGCCAGCAGCGTAGCGGGGACATATGGCTACACCTTC. It encodes CASSVAGTYGYTF. This sequence joins TRBV9 and TRBJ1-2; maybe TRBD1 (6 bases). Trimming took off 0 bases at V and 5 bases at J, with 8 bases between the two ends. This CDR3 comprises 13 residues. Germline V lookup: CDR1 SGDLS, CDR2 YYNGEE.

The chain employs TRBV7-2 and TRBJ2-1, with D possibly being TRBD1 (6 bases). V dropped 5 bases and J dropped 6 bases, with 14 bases sitting between them. Germline CDR1 is SGHTA and CDR2 is FQGNSA. The CDR3 contains 14 residues. The DNA for the CDR3 is TGTGCCAGCAGCCCAAAGATACAGGGCAATGAGCAGTTCTTC. It specifies CASSPKIQGNEQFF.

V and J are TRBV28 and TRBJ2-7; possible D gene TRBD1, 5 bases. This CDR3 is 15 amino acids long. In germline, CDR1 is MDHEN, CDR2 SYDVKM. V lost 6 bases and J 1 base, leaving 16 bases between the germline ends. CDR3 loop: CASSLDSHPSYEQYF. As DNA, the CDR3 is TGTGCCAGCAGCCTTGACAGCCACCCTTCCTACGAGCAGTACTTC.

This chain joins TRBV7-9 and TRBJ2-7; D is unclear. Between the trimmed V and J ends, which lost 1 base and 3 bases, there was a span of 10 bases. The length of the CDR3 is 14 residues. CDR1 SEHNR and CDR2 FQNEAQ come from the germline V gene (reference sequence). CDR3 sequence: CASSLVPTVYEQYF. The CDR3 DNA reads TGTGCCAGCAGCTTAGTCCCAACAGTCTACGAGCAGTACTTC.

Worth noting for this clone: The same CDR3 can be traced to other DNA sequences in this sample. The J gene is TRBJ1-1, the V gene TRBV11-3; tentative D call: TRBD1 (5 bases). The CDR3 runs to 13 residues. CDR1 and CDR2 from the germline V gene are SGHNT and YENEEA. Trimming stripped 3 bases from V and 4 bases from J, with 9 bases between. The CDR3 is CASSFQGGTEAFF. CDR3 DNA: TGTGCCAGCAGCTTTCAGGGAGGCACTGAAGCTTTCTTT.

This chain joins TRBV5-1 and TRBJ1-3; no firm D call. This CDR3 is 14 amino acids long. The V gene's germline CDR1 is SGHRS and CDR2 YFSETQ. V lost 4 bases and J lost 1, with 9 bases in between. The CDR3 is CASSTSGSGNTIYF. The CDR3 nucleotides read TGCGCCAGCAGCACCTCGGGTTCTGGAAACACCATATATTTT.

V is TRBV2 and J is TRBJ1-6; 9 nucleotides align to TRBD1. Germline V CDR1 and CDR2: SNHLY, FYNNEI. J gave up 8 bases and V 4 bases, and 9 bases lay outside the gene matches. This CDR3 is built from 16 residues. In DNA form, the CDR3 reads TGTGCCAGCAGTGGTGTACAATGGGACAGGGATTCACCCCTCCACTTT. Residues: CASSGVQWDRDSPLHF.

This clone was counted only a few times. The sample carries other DNA sequences with the same CDR3. This chain links TRBV9 with TRBJ1-1, with D hard to call. Germline-derived CDR1 and CDR2 are SGDLS and YYNGEE. This CDR3 contains 13 residues. Trimming cost V 0 bases and J 1 base, with 4 bases left between them. The CDR3 protein is CASSVDRNTEAFF. The CDR3 DNA reads as TGTGCCAGCAGCGTAGACAGGAACACTGAAGCTTTCTTT.

The genes are TRBV28 and TRBJ2-5; TRBD1 is a possible D gene (6 bases). The germline V gene has CDR1 MDHEN and CDR2 SYDVKM. Trimming took 5 bases from V and 1 from J, leaving 8 bases between them. The CDR3 spans 13 residues. The DNA of the CDR3 is TGTGCCAGCAGTGACAGGTTCCAAGAGACCCAGTACTTC. Translation: CASSDRFQETQYF.

The gene calls are TRBV7-9 and TRBJ2-3, with TRBD1 identical over 9 bases. Germline trimming cut 5 bases from V and 4 bases from J; bases unmatched to any gene: 10. The germline V gene has CDR1 SEHNR and CDR2 FQNEAQ (reference sequence). CDR3 length equals 16 residues. The CDR3 spells CASSETGGAGADTQYF. CDR3 nucleotides: TGTGCCAGCAGCGAAACAGGGGGCGCGGGAGCAGATACGCAGTATTTT.

The V call is TRBV5-1, the J call TRBJ2-7; 8 bases fit TRBD2. Per germline, CDR1 SGHRS and CDR2 YFSETQ. V lost 0 bases to trimming and J lost 5 bases; unmatched junction nucleotides: 4. The CDR3 contains 14 residues. The CDR3 bases are TGCGCCAGCAGCTTGGCGGGGGGGGCGGACGAGCAGTACTTC. Its translation: CASSLAGGADEQYF.

The chain joins TRBV27 to TRBJ1-5; a weak D match, TRBD1 (6 bases). The CDR3 consists of 14 residues. The germline CDR1 and CDR2 sequences are MNHEY and SMNVEV (reference sequence). V lost 5 bases to trimming and J lost 3 bases, with 11 bases between them. CDR3 amino acids: CASSRAGVNQPQHF. The CDR3 nucleotides read TGTGCCAGCAGTCGCGCAGGGGTCAATCAGCCCCAGCATTTT.